The 16 T cell receptor beta chains presented below share a single source sample, sequenced in a study of PD-1 blockade in classical Hodgkin lymphoma. Each patient relapsed following autologous stem cell transplantation, and prior brentuximab vedotin exposure differed. This table comes from immunoSEQ multiplex PCR, and its TCRdb copy is limited to in-frame clones, with some not included. The sample yields 90,000 to 95,000 clones, roughly 89% seen once. The material was peripheral blood mononuclear cells (PBMCs), obtained before the second cycle of nivolumab. The receptors here all came from a human donor with classical Hodgkin lymphoma.

The V and J genes are TRBV27 and TRBJ2-7; 7 bases fit TRBD2. Trimming at V came to 7 bases and at J to 0 bases, leaving 6 bases not matched to a gene. Germline lookup yields CDR1 MNHEY and CDR2 SMNVEV (reference sequence). The CDR3 has 14 residues. CDR3 sequence: CASTMGGDSYEQYF. The CDR3 DNA is TGTGCCAGCACCATGGGAGGGGACTCCTACGAGCAGTACTTC.

This chain links TRBV19 with TRBJ2-6; 8 positions agree with TRBD2. Germline V lookup: CDR1 LNHDA, CDR2 SQIVND (reference sequence). The CDR3 totals 16 residues. With 5 bases clipped from V and 0 bases from J, the junction kept 3 bases outside the gene matches. CDR3: CASSEAGGSGANVLTF. The CDR3 DNA follows: TGTGCCAGTAGTGAGGCGGGGGGCTCTGGGGCCAACGTCCTGACTTTC.

The chain employs TRBV19 and TRBJ2-2, with 16 bases matching TRBD2. Germline V gene lookup returns CDR1 LNHDA and CDR2 SQIVND (reference sequence). V gave up 3 bases and J gave up 4 bases; unmatched junction bases: 5. The CDR3 has 18 residues. The chain's CDR3 is CASSMGLAGGSGTGELFF. CDR3 bases: TGTGCCAGTAGTATGGGACTAGCGGGAGGGTCCGGCACCGGGGAGCTGTTTTTT. Variable domain in full (rest from reference TRBV19 and TRBJ2-2): DGGITQSPKYLFRKEGQNVTLSCEQNLNHDAMYWYRQDPGQGLRLIYYSQIVNDFQKGDIAEGYSVSREKKESFPLTVTSAQKNPTAFYLCASSMGLAGGSGTGELFFGEGSRLTVL.

The genes are TRBV19 and TRBJ2-2; D gene ambiguous. V shed 7 bases and J shed 6 bases, with 12 bases lying between them. Germline-derived CDR1 and CDR2 are LNHDA and SQIVND (reference sequence). CDR3 length equals 13 residues. Here the CDR3 DNA reads TGTGCCAGTAACCCCTCGGGTCCCGGGGAGCTGTTTTTT. This encodes CASNPSGPGELFF.

The V call is TRBV9, the J call TRBJ2-5, with a tentative D call TRBD2 (6 bases). The CDR3 spans 13 residues. CDR1 and CDR2 (germline): SGDLS, YYNGEE. Trimming cost V 2 bases and J 4 bases, with 9 bases left between them. The CDR3 is CASSVDSGETQYF. CDR3 nucleotide sequence: TGTGCCAGCAGCGTTGATAGCGGAGAGACCCAGTACTTC.

The rearrangement uses TRBV29-1 and TRBJ2-5; 8 bases align to TRBD2. CDR1 SQVTM and CDR2 ANQGSEA come from the germline V gene. The CDR3 is 17 amino acids. Trimming at V came to 5 bases and at J to 4 bases, leaving 18 bases not matched to a gene. CDR3 DNA sequence: TGCAGCGTTCAGGATAGCGGGGATTTTAAGGTGGCAGAGACCCAGTACTTC. As protein: CSVQDSGDFKVAETQYF.

V is TRBV5-4 and J is TRBJ2-3; D not certain. V was trimmed by 1 base and J by 2 bases, leaving 8 bases between them. The CDR3 is made up of 14 amino acids. Germline V CDR1 and CDR2: SGHNT, YYREEE (reference sequence). In DNA form, the CDR3 reads TGTGCCAGCAGCTTGTACCGGAACACAGATACGCAGTATTTT. As protein: CASSLYRNTDTQYF.

The chain's CDR3 is CASSLHENQPQHF. CDR3 nucleotide sequence: TGTGCCAGCAGCTTACACGAAAATCAGCCCCAGCATTTT. V usage is TRBV7-9 and J usage is TRBJ1-5; D remains unclear. CDR3 length: 13 residues. CDR1 is SEHNR, CDR2 FQNEAQ, per germline (reference sequence). V gave up 2 bases and J gave up 4 bases, with 6 bases separating them. Complete variable domain (other parts from reference TRBV7-9 and TRBJ1-5): DTGVSQNPRHKITKRGQNVTFRCDPISEHNRLYWYRQTLGQGPEFLTYFQNEAQLEKSRLLSDRFSAERPKGSFSTLEIQRTEQGDSAMYLCASSLHENQPQHFGDGTRLSIL.

The chain employs TRBV6-5 and TRBJ2-1, with 10 bases fitting TRBD2. Trimming removed 6 bases from V and 3 bases from J; junction bases left unmatched: 2. Germline V CDR1 and CDR2: MNHEY, SVGAGI. The length of the CDR3 is 14 residues. CDR3 nucleotides: TGTGCCAGCAGGAGCGGGGGGGACTACAATGAGCAGTTCTTC. This gives the protein CASRSGGDYNEQFF.

CDR3 region: CASSLSRGRRVIQYF. The CDR3 nucleotides read TGTGCCAGCAGTTTAAGCAGGGGGCGCCGGGTCATTCAGTACTTC. This rearrangement joins TRBV28 to TRBJ2-4; 8 bases line up with TRBD1. The trim removed 2 bases at V and 9 bases at J, leaving 9 bases unmatched. CDR3 size: 15 residues. Germline V gives CDR1 MDHEN, CDR2 SYDVKM.

The chain is built from TRBV29-1 and TRBJ2-1; 12 bases agree with TRBD1. The ends lost 3 bases at V and 7 bases at J; junction bases unmatched: 10. Germline CDR1 SQVTM, CDR2 ANQGSEA. This CDR3 spans 16 amino acids. For the CDR3, the DNA is TGCAGCGTTGACCGAGCCGGGACAGGGGGCCCAAATGAGCAGTTCTTC. Translating it yields CSVDRAGTGGPNEQFF.

The J gene is TRBJ2-7, the V gene TRBV5-1; a possible D gene is TRBD1 (7 bases). Germline lookup yields CDR1 SGHRS and CDR2 YFSETQ. The CDR3 runs to 14 residues. V lost 6 bases and J 3 bases, leaving 16 bases between the germline ends. In DNA, the CDR3 is TGCGCCAGCAAAAGCAGGGGGGACAGCTACGAGCAGTACTTC. Translated, it gives CASKSRGDSYEQYF.

This chain uses TRBV14 with TRBJ2-3; D ambiguous. The CDR3 contains 14 residues. Trimming stripped 4 bases from V and 1 base from J, with 9 bases between. CDR1 is SGHDN, CDR2 FVKESK, per germline. For the CDR3, the DNA is TGTGCCAGCAGCCCGCTCGTAGGCACAGATACGCAGTATTTT. This translates into CASSPLVGTDTQYF.

The CDR3 bases are TGTGCCAGCAGCTTAGTGACCTCCGGGGAGCTGTTTTTT. Its protein is CASSLVTSGELFF. This chain connects TRBV11-2 to TRBJ2-2; D not resolved. The V gene's germline CDR1 is SGHAT and CDR2 FQNNGV. Trimming removed 1 base at V and 6 bases at J, with 6 bases between. This CDR3 spans 13 amino acids.

This clone was counted a single time. Here the CDR3 reads CASSLGTDRPGYTF. DNA of the CDR3: TGTGCCAGCAGCCTAGGGACGGATCGCCCTGGCTACACCTTC. This chain uses TRBV7-9 with TRBJ1-2; a weak D match, TRBD1 (5 bases). CDR1 SEHNR and CDR2 FQNEAQ come from the germline V gene (reference sequence). This CDR3 contains 14 residues. Trimming shortened V by 5 bases and J by 7 bases, and 17 bases separated the two germline ends.

The J gene is TRBJ2-5, the V gene TRBV5-1, with D possibly matching TRBD2 (6 bases). V dropped 4 bases and J dropped 0 bases, with 28 bases sitting between them. This CDR3 is 20 amino acids long. Per germline, CDR1 SGHRS and CDR2 YFSETQ. The CDR3 bases are TGCGCCAGCAGCCAGACGTGGGGGGAAGGGAATAATGGGAACCAAGAGACCCAGTACTTC. It yields the protein CASSQTWGEGNNGNQETQYF. Complete variable domain (other parts from reference TRBV5-1 and TRBJ2-5): KAGVTQTPRYLIKTRGQQVTLSCSPISGHRSVSWYQQTPGQGLQFLFEYFSETQRNKGNFPGRFSGRQFSNSRSEMNVSTLELGDSALYLCASSQTWGEGNNGNQETQYFGPGTRLLVL.